This TCR beta chain comes out of a study of cytomegalovirus exposure and HLA in healthy donors. Overall study context: Counted in an early data release were tens of millions of unique TCRs from HLA-typed donors. When just under 400 donors were genotyped, about 86% of them were found to fall in the Caucasian-associated ancestry cluster. Overall study results and limits: Cytomegalovirus-associated status was assigned to about 180 TCR beta chains.

The CDR3 totals 11 residues. With 4 bases removed from V and 4 bases from J, the gap between germline ends came to 3 bases. CDR1 is MNHEY, CDR2 SVGAGI, per germline. 60 Vbeta and 13 Jbeta primers were used in PCR. Profiling relied on immunoSEQ multiplex PCR, and the TCRdb table lists in-frame clones only, not all of them. The sample has roughly 48,000 clones, about three quarters seen once. To note about this clone: The antigen is unknown.

This receptor was taken from a man aged 18-30 years in good health and CMV-seronegative. This chain connects TRBV6-5 to TRBJ2-3; no definite D call. The source material was PBMCs. CDR3 sequence reads: CASSLADTQYF. The CDR3, as DNA: TGTGCCAGCAGTTTAGCAGATACGCAGTATTTT.